A selection of T cell receptor beta chains follows, all from one sample in a study of T cells in Graves' hyperthyroidism and ophthalmopathy. MiXCR was run by TCRdb on the multiplex PCR reads, yielding one entry per CDR3 protein. The data contain approximately 480,000 distinct CDR3 sequences, less than 25% of them seen just once; the ten biggest clones take up about 25%. Sequences were obtained from blood. Every receptor here comes from a young man with Graves' hyperthyroidism. Each CDR3 is given with its conserved first and last residue. Fields, in order: J gene, clone size, D gene, V gene, CDR3 protein, CDR3 DNA. A D gene is named only where the DNA matches it firmly. Some rows have no size entry. The others give once, few or many, or a class for an expanded clone.

j_gene: TRBJ2-2; abundance: -; d_gene: TRBD2; v_gene: TRBV11-2; CDR3aa: CASIRGRGGLKKNTGELFF; CDR3nt: TGTGCCAGCATTAGAGGGCGGGGGGGCCTCAAGAAGAACACCGGGGAGCTGTTTTTT
j_gene: TRBJ2-2; abundance: few; d_gene: -; v_gene: TRBV5-1; CDR3aa: CASSGGGDTGELFF; CDR3nt: TGCGCCAGCTCTGGAGGGGGAGACACCGGGGAGCTGTTTTTT
j_gene: TRBJ2-7; abundance: many; d_gene: -; v_gene: TRBV6-1; CDR3aa: CASSEKWTYEQYF; CDR3nt: TGTGCCAGCAGTGAAAAGTGGACCTACGAGCAGTACTTC
j_gene: TRBJ2-5; abundance: -; d_gene: -; v_gene: TRBV20-1; CDR3aa: CSASDISAQETQYF; CDR3nt: TGCAGTGCTAGCGATATTTCTGCCCAAGAGACCCAGTACTTC
j_gene: TRBJ2-2; abundance: many; d_gene: -; v_gene: TRBV12-3/TRBV12-4; CDR3aa: CASSLAGGPGELFF; CDR3nt: TGTGCCAGCAGTTTAGCGGGGGGGCCCGGGGAGCTGTTTTTT
j_gene: TRBJ1-2; abundance: -; d_gene: -; v_gene: TRBV5-1; CDR3aa: CASSLDGSYGYTF; CDR3nt: TGCGCCAGCAGCTTGGATGGATCGTATGGCTACACCTTC
j_gene: TRBJ1-3; abundance: many; d_gene: -; v_gene: TRBV2; CDR3aa: CASSEREGISGNTIYF; CDR3nt: TGTGCCAGCAGTGAAAGGGAGGGAATCTCCGGAAACACCATATATTTT
j_gene: TRBJ1-2; abundance: many; d_gene: -; v_gene: TRBV19; CDR3aa: CASSKRSTNYGYTF; CDR3nt: TGTGCCAGTAGTAAACGGTCAACTAACTATGGCTACACCTTC
j_gene: TRBJ2-5; abundance: many; d_gene: TRBD1; v_gene: TRBV20-1; CDR3aa: CSARAGGIAETQYF; CDR3nt: TGCAGTGCTAGAGCAGGGGGCATCGCCGAGACCCAGTACTTC
j_gene: TRBJ1-1; abundance: many; d_gene: -; v_gene: TRBV11-2; CDR3aa: CASSNPGLNTEAFF; CDR3nt: TGTGCCAGCAGCAACCCGGGGTTAAACACTGAAGCTTTCTTT
j_gene: TRBJ2-7; abundance: many; d_gene: TRBD1; v_gene: TRBV5-1; CDR3aa: CARNYRGQDEQYF; CDR3nt: TGCGCCAGAAACTACAGGGGTCAGGACGAGCAGTACTTC
j_gene: TRBJ2-4; abundance: many; d_gene: TRBD1; v_gene: TRBV12-3/TRBV12-4; CDR3aa: CASSLPDRVGTRENIQYF; CDR3nt: TGTGCCAGCAGTCTACCAGACAGGGTGGGGACAAGGGAAAACATTCAGTACTTC
j_gene: TRBJ2-7; abundance: -; d_gene: -; v_gene: TRBV6-5; CDR3aa: CASSYSFRSYEQYF; CDR3nt: TGTGCCAGCAGTTACTCGTTCAGATCCTACGAGCAGTACTTC
j_gene: TRBJ2-2; abundance: few; d_gene: -; v_gene: TRBV25-1; CDR3aa: CASSEAGGDTGELFF; CDR3nt: TGTGCCAGCAGTGAAGCAGGGGGGGACACCGGGGAGCTGTTTTTT
j_gene: TRBJ2-3; abundance: few; d_gene: -; v_gene: TRBV20-1; CDR3aa: CSARDLGPLSTDTQYF; CDR3nt: TGCAGTGCTAGAGATTTAGGGCCCCTTAGCACAGATACGCAGTATTTT
j_gene: TRBJ2-5; abundance: many; d_gene: -; v_gene: TRBV6-5; CDR3aa: CASSYSGGLAETQYF; CDR3nt: TGTGCCAGCAGTTACTCGGGTGGCCTGGCGGAGACCCAGTACTTC
j_gene: TRBJ2-7; abundance: many; d_gene: -; v_gene: TRBV4-1; CDR3aa: CASSQGLAFTYEQYF; CDR3nt: TGCGCCAGCAGCCAAGGCCTAGCGTTTACCTACGAGCAGTACTTC
j_gene: TRBJ1-1; abundance: many; d_gene: -; v_gene: TRBV28; CDR3aa: CASSPLMAEAFF; CDR3nt: TGTGCCAGCAGCCCCCTAATGGCTGAAGCTTTCTTT
j_gene: TRBJ1-6; abundance: few; d_gene: -; v_gene: TRBV14; CDR3aa: CASSQVSNSPLHF; CDR3nt: TGTGCCAGCAGCCAAGTGAGCAATTCACCCCTCCACTTT
j_gene: TRBJ2-5; abundance: few; d_gene: TRBD1; v_gene: TRBV28; CDR3aa: CASSLWSTGGEETQYF; CDR3nt: TGTGCCAGCAGTTTATGGTCCACAGGGGGCGAGGAGACCCAGTACTTC
j_gene: TRBJ1-6; abundance: many; d_gene: TRBD1; v_gene: TRBV12-3/TRBV12-4; CDR3aa: CASSLKGQNSPLHF; CDR3nt: TGTGCCAGCAGTTTGAAGGGACAGAATTCACCCCTCCACTTT
j_gene: TRBJ1-1; abundance: -; d_gene: -; v_gene: TRBV19; CDR3aa: CASSSGLSTEAFF; CDR3nt: TGTGCCAGTAGTTCCGGACTATCCACTGAAGCTTTCTTT
j_gene: TRBJ1-2; abundance: many; d_gene: -; v_gene: TRBV28; CDR3aa: CGGLNYGYTF; CDR3nt: TGTGGGGGCCTTAACTATGGCTACACCTTC
j_gene: TRBJ2-5; abundance: many; d_gene: -; v_gene: TRBV6-1; CDR3aa: CASSEGRTGTQYF; CDR3nt: TGTGCCAGCAGTGAAGGGCGGACTGGGACCCAGTACTTC
j_gene: TRBJ2-5; abundance: many; d_gene: TRBD2; v_gene: TRBV19; CDR3aa: CASSIEGTSGLETQYF; CDR3nt: TGTGCCAGTAGTATAGAGGGGACTAGCGGGTTAGAGACCCAGTACTTC
j_gene: TRBJ1-5; abundance: -; d_gene: -; v_gene: TRBV2; CDR3aa: CASSVNRNQPQHF; CDR3nt: TGTGCCAGCAGCGTAAACAGGAATCAGCCCCAGCATTTT
j_gene: TRBJ2-7; abundance: many; d_gene: -; v_gene: TRBV12-3/TRBV12-4; CDR3aa: CASSFGQTSQQYF; CDR3nt: TGTGCCAGCAGTTTCGGGCAGACCAGCCAGCAGTACTTC
j_gene: TRBJ1-5; abundance: many; d_gene: -; v_gene: TRBV28; CDR3aa: CASSRGSGNQPQHF; CDR3nt: TGTGCCAGCAGTCGAGGGTCTGGAAATCAGCCCCAGCATTTT
j_gene: TRBJ1-1; abundance: once; d_gene: -; v_gene: TRBV29-1; CDR3aa: CSVEENVNTEAFF; CDR3nt: TGCAGCGTTGAAGAGAACGTGAACACTGAAGCTTTCTTT
j_gene: TRBJ1-1; abundance: many; d_gene: -; v_gene: TRBV5-6; CDR3aa: CASSASPGTEAFF; CDR3nt: TGTGCCAGCAGCGCTTCCCCTGGGACTGAAGCTTTCTTT
j_gene: TRBJ1-2; abundance: -; d_gene: -; v_gene: TRBV19; CDR3aa: CASSRPQGLGGYTF; CDR3nt: TGTGCCAGTAGTAGACCACAGGGCTTAGGTGGCTACACCTTC
j_gene: TRBJ2-5; abundance: many; d_gene: -; v_gene: TRBV10-2; CDR3aa: CASSESTKETQYF; CDR3nt: TGCGCCAGCAGTGAATCGACAAAAGAGACCCAGTACTTC
j_gene: TRBJ1-2; abundance: many; d_gene: TRBD1; v_gene: TRBV6-2/TRBV6-3; CDR3aa: CASTLTQGYGYTF; CDR3nt: TGTGCCAGCACCTTGACACAGGGGTATGGCTACACCTTC
j_gene: TRBJ1-2; abundance: many; d_gene: TRBD1; v_gene: TRBV12-3/TRBV12-4; CDR3aa: CASSGQGGGTNYGYTF; CDR3nt: TGTGCCAGCAGTGGACAGGGCGGGGGAACTAACTATGGCTACACCTTC
j_gene: TRBJ2-7; abundance: -; d_gene: -; v_gene: TRBV6-5; CDR3aa: CASSWREGNEQYF; CDR3nt: TGTGCCAGCAGTTGGCGGGAAGGAAACGAGCAGTACTTC
j_gene: TRBJ1-2; abundance: -; d_gene: -; v_gene: TRBV12-5; CDR3aa: CASGLVVRGWQDDGYTF; CDR3nt: TGTGCTAGTGGTTTGGTAGTACGAGGGTGGCAGGACGATGGCTACACCTTC
j_gene: TRBJ2-7; abundance: few; d_gene: -; v_gene: TRBV28; CDR3aa: CASSLTQGWDEQYF; CDR3nt: TGTGCCAGCAGTTTAACCCAGGGTTGGGACGAGCAGTACTTC
j_gene: TRBJ2-3; abundance: -; d_gene: -; v_gene: TRBV20-1; CDR3aa: CSASSPNNQPQYF; CDR3nt: TGCAGTGCTAGTTCCCCTAATAACCAGCCCCAGTATTTT
j_gene: TRBJ1-5; abundance: few; d_gene: TRBD1; v_gene: TRBV4-2; CDR3aa: CASSQGGQGNQPQHF; CDR3nt: TGTGCCAGCAGCCAAGGTGGACAGGGTAATCAGCCCCAGCATTTT
j_gene: TRBJ2-2; abundance: few; d_gene: TRBD2; v_gene: TRBV9; CDR3aa: CASSKLAGGRTGELFF; CDR3nt: TGTGCCAGCAGCAAACTAGCGGGGGGGCGCACCGGGGAGCTGTTTTTT
j_gene: TRBJ2-5; abundance: many; d_gene: -; v_gene: TRBV20-1; CDR3aa: CSASTRLETQYF; CDR3nt: TGCAGTGCCTCTACTAGACTGGAGACCCAGTACTTC
j_gene: TRBJ2-7; abundance: many; d_gene: TRBD2; v_gene: TRBV2; CDR3aa: CASSMTSGVSYEQYF; CDR3nt: TGTGCCAGCAGTATGACTAGCGGGGTCTCCTACGAGCAGTACTTC
j_gene: TRBJ2-2; abundance: -; d_gene: -; v_gene: TRBV12-3/TRBV12-4; CDR3aa: CASSYQTGELFF; CDR3nt: TGTGCCAGCAGTTATCAAACCGGGGAGCTGTTTTTT
j_gene: TRBJ2-7; abundance: many; d_gene: TRBD2; v_gene: TRBV4-2; CDR3aa: CASSQATSGGVRAEQYF; CDR3nt: TGTGCCAGCAGCCAAGCTACTAGCGGGGGGGTTCGGGCGGAGCAGTACTTC
j_gene: TRBJ1-1; abundance: many; d_gene: -; v_gene: TRBV20-1; CDR3aa: CSARVMGNTEAFF; CDR3nt: TGCAGTGCTAGAGTAATGGGGAACACTGAAGCTTTCTTT
j_gene: TRBJ2-7; abundance: many; d_gene: -; v_gene: TRBV11-3; CDR3aa: CASSLRTKSYEQYF; CDR3nt: TGTGCCAGCAGCCTCCGGACTAAATCCTACGAGCAGTACTTC
j_gene: TRBJ2-2; abundance: -; d_gene: -; v_gene: TRBV9; CDR3aa: CASSVVTVGELFF; CDR3nt: TGTGCCAGCAGCGTAGTGACCGTGGGGGAGCTGTTTTTT
j_gene: TRBJ2-5; abundance: many; d_gene: -; v_gene: TRBV6-1; CDR3aa: CASSENYIETQYF; CDR3nt: TGTGCCAGCAGTGAAAACTACATAGAGACCCAGTACTTC
j_gene: TRBJ1-3; abundance: many; d_gene: -; v_gene: TRBV13; CDR3aa: CASSLRAWTGNTIYF; CDR3nt: TGTGCCAGCAGCTTACGGGCTTGGACCGGAAACACCATATATTTT
j_gene: TRBJ1-2; abundance: many; d_gene: -; v_gene: TRBV6-1; CDR3aa: CASSVGENYGYTF; CDR3nt: TGTGCCAGCTCGGTGGGGGAAAACTATGGCTACACCTTC
j_gene: TRBJ2-7; abundance: many; d_gene: -; v_gene: TRBV5-1; CDR3aa: CASSLQGMTYEQYF; CDR3nt: TGCGCCAGCAGCTTGCAGGGGATGACCTACGAGCAGTACTTC